The entry below gives a single TCR beta chain sequence along with its context. Its antigen is not identified. TCRbeta libraries were built with three rounds of nested PCR, modified from ARM-PCR. TCRdb re-derived calls from the multiplex PCR reads in MiXCR, one entry per CDR3 protein. In the table there are approximately 110,000 distinct CDR3 sequences, roughly 77% of which are singletons. This sample stems from a study of tumor and adjacent non-tumor tissue in lung cancer. For the study at large: Each sample yielded about 4.17 million productive TCRbeta reads on average.

The study's findings and limits: Compared with tumor, normal lung showed significantly lower TCR diversity. Top 100 clones took a larger repertoire share in normal lung.

RNA was extracted from bulk tissue without any cell sorting. The material sequenced was lung tumor tissue. This TCR was sampled from a woman in her fifties or sixties with non-small cell lung cancer.

CDR3 residues: CASSAGHTMNTESFF. The CDR3 DNA is TGCGCCAGCTCCGCAGGGCATACAATGAACACTGAAAGTTTCTTT. This sequence joins TRBV5-1 and TRBJ1-1, with D possibly TRBD1 on 5 matching bases. V was trimmed by 7 bases and J by 13 bases, leaving 29 bases between them. This CDR3 is 15 amino acids long. Germline lookup yields CDR1 SGHRS and CDR2 YFSETQ.